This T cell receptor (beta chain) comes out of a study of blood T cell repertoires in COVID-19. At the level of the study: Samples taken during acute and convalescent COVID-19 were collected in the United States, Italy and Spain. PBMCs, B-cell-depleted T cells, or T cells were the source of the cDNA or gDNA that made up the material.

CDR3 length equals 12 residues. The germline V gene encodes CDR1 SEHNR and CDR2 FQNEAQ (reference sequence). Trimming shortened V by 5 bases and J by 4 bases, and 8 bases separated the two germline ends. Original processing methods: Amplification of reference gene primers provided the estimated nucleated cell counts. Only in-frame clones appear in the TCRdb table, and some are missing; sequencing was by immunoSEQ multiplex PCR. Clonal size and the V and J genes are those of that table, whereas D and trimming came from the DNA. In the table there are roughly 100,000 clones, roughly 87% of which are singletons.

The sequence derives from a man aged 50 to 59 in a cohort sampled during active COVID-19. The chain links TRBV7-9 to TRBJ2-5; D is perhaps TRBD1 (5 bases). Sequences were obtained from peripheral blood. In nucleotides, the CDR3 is TGTGCCAGCAGCGCAGGGTTAGAGACCCAGTACTTC. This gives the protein CASSAGLETQYF.